A selection of T cell receptor beta chains follows, all from one sample in a study of T cell responses to AZD1222 COVID-19 vaccine. The data were produced by immunoSEQ multiplex PCR, yet TCRdb's version contains in-frame clones alone and is incomplete. The sample has under 150,000 clones; just under 95% are singletons. The specimen comprised peripheral blood, sampled on day 0 of AZD1222 vaccination. These receptors all stem from an adult in good health. Each CDR3 is given with its conserved first and last residue. D genes are given only for firm matches.

v_gene	d_gene	j_gene	CDR3aa
TRBV19	-	TRBJ2-7	CASSISGRPTIYEQYF
TRBV7-8	-	TRBJ2-5	CASSFGSGTQYF
TRBV5-7	-	TRBJ2-5	CASSLVLGAGETQYF
TRBV5-6	TRBD2	TRBJ2-5	CASSARETSGRETQYF
TRBV10-3	TRBD1	TRBJ1-6	CAIRGGQGSYNSPLHF
TRBV7-2	-	TRBJ2-7	CASSLFYGQFEQYF
TRBV19	-	TRBJ1-5	CASSIRGRGFNQPQHF
TRBV11-2	-	TRBJ2-7	CASSPYPRETYEQYF
TRBV30	TRBD1	TRBJ2-5	CAWGIGQGTTQYF
TRBV14	-	TRBJ1-2	CASSQESGLYGYTF
TRBV7-6	TRBD2	TRBJ2-7	CASSLETSGTYEQYF
TRBV5-6	-	TRBJ1-2	CASSFGDYGYTF
TRBV19	-	TRBJ1-2	CASKRVGGYTF
TRBV3-1/TRBV3-2	-	TRBJ1-1	CASSQDRNTEAFF
TRBV18	-	TRBJ2-1	CASSLSSYNEQFF
TRBV7-3	-	TRBJ2-5	CASSLASGWGETQYF
TRBV10-3	TRBD1	TRBJ2-2	CAISESTGFSGELFF
TRBV7-2	-	TRBJ2-3	CASSLGMTSTDTQYF
TRBV7-8	-	TRBJ1-1	CASSLGTSRSEAFF
TRBV10-3	-	TRBJ2-3	CAISESKGTDTQYF
TRBV28	-	TRBJ1-6	CASSFMGRGDNSPLHF
TRBV15	TRBD1	TRBJ2-2	CATSRAGTGRTGELFF
TRBV19	-	TRBJ2-7	CASSRQVDYEQYF
TRBV2	-	TRBJ1-2	CASSEAPRIEIHGYTF
TRBV29-1	-	TRBJ1-1	CSIPMERDTEAFF
TRBV5-1	TRBD2	TRBJ2-2	CASSALAARTGELFF
TRBV30	-	TRBJ1-5	CAWSVGRDQPQHF
TRBV2	-	TRBJ2-7	CASSYSYEQYF
TRBV20-1	-	TRBJ2-7	CSARALGEQYF
TRBV6-5	TRBD2	TRBJ2-5	CASRTSGAETQYF
TRBV7-9	TRBD1	TRBJ1-2	CASSLGDSLLYGYTF
TRBV2	TRBD1	TRBJ1-5	CASSEYAGGLSNQPQHF
TRBV28	-	TRBJ1-3	CASSQGGSGNTIYF
TRBV11-2	TRBD2	TRBJ2-1	CASSLLGGVYNEQFF
TRBV4-2	TRBD1	TRBJ2-2	CASSQPLGQGTGELFF
TRBV5-6	-	TRBJ2-1	CASSRAAGPPSDYNEQFF
TRBV19	-	TRBJ1-5	CASSRMGGNQPQHF
TRBV19	-	TRBJ1-5	CASKGRQRRSNQPQHF
TRBV3-1/TRBV3-2	-	TRBJ2-3	CASSQELTGTDTQYF
TRBV10-2	TRBD1	TRBJ1-6	CASRIQGILRDNSPLHF
TRBV6-5	TRBD1	TRBJ2-7	CASRWGTGGNEQYF
TRBV2	TRBD2	TRBJ2-7	CASSHPAGGSYEQYF
TRBV7-8	-	TRBJ1-2	CASSPRGQGEGYGYTF
TRBV15	-	TRBJ1-2	CATSRGVNYGYTF
TRBV7-6	-	TRBJ1-2	CASSPLDGGYTF
TRBV5-1	TRBD2	TRBJ2-3	CASSFLAGVADTQYF
TRBV28	-	TRBJ2-5	CASSLSPSFIRETQYF
TRBV3-1/TRBV3-2	-	TRBJ1-3	CASTQSSGSGNTIYF
TRBV28	-	TRBJ1-4	CASSLYLNEKLFF